A single sample gave rise to the 23 T cell receptor beta chains below, sequenced in a study of blood T cell repertoires in COVID-19. Sequencing used immunoSEQ multiplex PCR; TCRdb keeps in-frame clones, though not all of them. The sample contains about 210,000 clones, approximately 84% of which appear only once. Sequenced input: peripheral blood. These receptors were obtained from a woman aged 45-59 years with active or convalescent COVID-19.

A few counts support this clone. The V gene is TRBV6-1, the J gene TRBJ1-2; D may be TRBD1 (5 bases). V lost 2 bases, J lost 4 bases, and 11 bases lay in between. CDR1 and CDR2 (germline): MNHNS, SASEGT. CDR3 length: 14 amino acids. The DNA for the CDR3 is TGTGCCAGCAGTGAATTGGGGCAGACCTATGGCTACACCTTC. This translates into CASSELGQTYGYTF.

The V gene is TRBV7-9, the J gene TRBJ2-2; D is unclear. The CDR3 is 14 amino acids. Germline values: CDR1 SEHNR, CDR2 FQNEAQ (reference sequence). The V end lost 2 bases, the J end lost 2 bases, and 6 bases lay between the germline ends. The CDR3 DNA is TGTGCCAGCAGCTTAACACCTAACACCGGGGAGCTGTTTTTT. Its protein product is CASSLTPNTGELFF.

The DNA of the CDR3 is TGTGCCAGCAGTGACGACAGATATAATTCACCCCTCCACTTT. Translating it yields CASSDDRYNSPLHF. V and J are TRBV7-9 and TRBJ1-6; D is perhaps TRBD1 (5 bases). CDR1 is SEHNR and CDR2 is FQNEAQ in the germline V gene (reference sequence). This CDR3 spans 14 amino acids. V was shortened by 6 bases and J by 4 bases, with 10 bases between the two germline ends.

The rearrangement links TRBV11-2 to TRBJ2-5; D might be TRBD1 (5 bases). Trimming stripped 0 bases from V and 1 base from J, with 9 bases between. The germline V gene encodes CDR1 SGHAT and CDR2 FQNNGV. CDR3 length: 15 amino acids. In nucleotides, the CDR3 is TGTGCCAGCAGCTTAGAGGGGCAGCGCCAAGAGACCCAGTACTTC. It codes for CASSLEGQRQETQYF.

Only one count was recorded for this clone. The chain has TRBV27 and TRBJ1-5, with 7 bases identical to TRBD1. J was trimmed by 5 bases and V by 8 bases; bases with no gene match: 9. The CDR3 runs 14 residues. Germline assignment: CDR1 MNHEY and CDR2 SMNVEV (reference sequence). The CDR3 here is CASRGQALHQPQHF. As DNA, the CDR3 is TGTGCCAGCCGCGGACAGGCCTTACATCAGCCCCAGCATTTT.

The V and J genes are TRBV27 and TRBJ2-2; D might be TRBD1 (6 bases). Per the germline V gene, CDR1 is MNHEY and CDR2 is SMNVEV (reference sequence). V lost 7 bases to trimming and J lost 0 bases, with 18 bases between them. This CDR3 region has 17 residues. Here the CDR3 reads CASITVTGTPNTGELFF. The CDR3 bases are TGTGCCAGCATCACCGTCACCGGGACACCGAACACCGGGGAGCTGTTTTTT.

The rearrangement joins TRBV28 to TRBJ1-2, with TRBD1 matching over 8 bases. The J segment lost 2 bases and the V segment lost 6 bases, leaving 8 bases of the junction unmatched. Germline CDR1 and CDR2: MDHEN and SYDVKM. The CDR3 totals 15 residues. The DNA of the CDR3 is TGTGCCAGCAGGGATACACAGGGGGAGAACTATGGCTACACCTTC. This codes for CASRDTQGENYGYTF.

This clone was seen a few times. This chain uses TRBV4-2 with TRBJ2-7, with 8 bases matching TRBD2. The length of the CDR3 is 15 residues. Trimming took 1 base from V and 5 from J; bases not matched to a gene: 7. Germline V gives CDR1 LGHNA, CDR2 YNFKEQ. The CDR3 bases are TGTGCCAGCAGCCAAGGGGAGCGGGAGCCCCACGAGCAGTACTTC. It translates to CASSQGEREPHEQYF.

The chain employs TRBV7-3 and TRBJ2-6, with unresolved D. Trimming cost V 5 bases and J 2 bases, with 10 bases left between them. Germline V gene data show CDR1 as SGHTA and CDR2 as FQGTGA. The CDR3 is 15 residues long. CDR3 sequence (DNA): TGTGCCAGCAGCCGCGGCCCTCCTGGGGCCAACGTCCTGACTTTC. It translates to CASSRGPPGANVLTF.

The chain uses TRBV5-1 and TRBJ2-1, with 8 bases identical to TRBD2. The CDR3 is 15 amino acids. V gave up 1 base and J gave up 3 bases; unmatched junction bases: 3. Per the germline V gene, CDR1 is SGHRS and CDR2 is YFSETQ. CDR3 amino acids: CASSLFSGGYNEQFF. The CDR3 DNA follows: TGCGCCAGCAGCTTGTTCAGCGGGGGCTACAATGAGCAGTTCTTC.

The CDR3 loop reads CASSGGYWDLQETQYF. The CDR3 coding sequence is TGTGCCAGCAGCGGGGGGTATTGGGACTTACAAGAGACCCAGTACTTC. The chain carries TRBV9 and TRBJ2-5; D might be TRBD2 (6 bases). Trimming stripped 3 bases from V and 2 bases from J, with 17 bases between. The CDR3 consists of 16 residues. The V gene's germline CDR1 is SGDLS and CDR2 YYNGEE. The full variable domain, rest sourced from reference TRBV9 and TRBJ2-5, is DSGVTQTPKHLITATGQRVTLRCSPRSGDLSVYWYQQSLDQGLQFLIQYYNGEERAKGNILERFSAQQFPDLHSELNLSSLELGDSALYFCASSGGYWDLQETQYFGPGTRLLVL.

This clone was observed a single time. J is TRBJ2-5 and V is TRBV28, with 7 nucleotides matching TRBD2. V dropped 2 bases and J dropped 5; count of bases not matched to a gene: 8. The CDR3 runs 15 residues. Germline-derived CDR1 and CDR2 are MDHEN and SYDVKM. The CDR3 region is CASSLDGGSLETQYF. CDR3 coding DNA: TGTGCCAGCAGTTTAGATGGCGGGAGTTTGGAGACCCAGTACTTC. Complete variable domain (other parts from reference TRBV28 and TRBJ2-5): DVKVTQSSRYLVKRTGEKVFLECVQDMDHENMFWYRQDPGLGLRLIYFSYDVKMKEKGDIPEGYSVSREKKERFSLILESASTNQTSMYLCASSLDGGSLETQYFGPGTRLLVL.

The rearrangement joins TRBV29-1 to TRBJ2-1; TRBD2 matches 10 bases. V shed 8 bases and J 8 bases; nucleotides not matched to a gene: 12. There are 14 residues in the CDR3. Germline values: CDR1 SQVTM, CDR2 ANQGSEA. The CDR3 DNA reads as TGCAGCTCGACTGGAGCGGGAGGGATCTATGAGCAGTTCTTC. This codes for CSSTGAGGIYEQFF.

This chain links TRBV19 with TRBJ1-4; a possible D gene is TRBD1 (6 bases). V was shortened by 4 bases and J by 5 bases, with 11 bases between the two germline ends. This CDR3 comprises 14 residues. Per the germline V gene, CDR1 is LNHDA and CDR2 is SQIVND (reference sequence). CDR3: CASSTGVGNEKLFF. The CDR3 DNA follows: TGTGCCAGTAGTACAGGGGTCGGAAATGAAAAACTGTTTTTT.

This clone was detected only a few times. The chain has TRBV5-1 and TRBJ2-2; 8 bases fit TRBD1. The CDR3 spans 16 residues. Trimming cost V 3 bases and J 7 bases; bases outside gene matches: 11. Germline CDR1 reads SGHRS; CDR2 reads YFSETQ. The CDR3 is CASSWTDVTGVGELFF. The CDR3 nucleotides are TGCGCCAGCAGCTGGACGGATGTGACAGGGGTCGGGGAGCTGTTTTTT. Full variable domain (outside the CDR3, taken from reference TRBV5-1 and TRBJ2-2): KAGVTQTPRYLIKTRGQQVTLSCSPISGHRSVSWYQQTPGQGLQFLFEYFSETQRNKGNFPGRFSGRQFSNSRSEMNVSTLELGDSALYLCASSWTDVTGVGELFFGEGSRLTVL.

V and J are TRBV19 and TRBJ2-2; D perhaps matches TRBD1 (6 bases). The V and J ends lost 6 bases and 3 bases respectively, with 14 bases between them. Looked up from germline, CDR1 is LNHDA and CDR2 is SQIVND (reference sequence). This CDR3 spans 15 amino acids. CDR3 bases: TGTGCCAGTAGGGTCCGGGACACATACACCGGGGAGCTGTTTTTT. It yields the protein CASRVRDTYTGELFF. The full variable domain, in which reference TRBV19 and TRBJ2-2 provide the parts outside the CDR3, is DGGITQSPKYLFRKEGQNVTLSCEQNLNHDAMYWYRQDPGQGLRLIYYSQIVNDFQKGDIAEGYSVSREKKESFPLTVTSAQKNPTAFYLCASRVRDTYTGELFFGEGSRLTVL.

The DNA for the CDR3 is TGTGCCAGCAGTTTAACGTCGGGGACTAGGGTGTTCTTC. This sequence encodes CASSLTSGTRVFF. This chain joins TRBV12-3 or TRBV12-4 and TRBJ2-1; TRBD2 aligns across 8 bases. The junction had 9 bases not matched to a gene; V was cut back by 2 bases and J by 15 bases. CDR3 length equals 13 residues.

This clone was seen only once. The chain's CDR3 is CASSPLRTGGWDTQYF. DNA of the CDR3: TGTGCCAGCAGCCCGTTGCGGACAGGGGGCTGGGATACGCAGTATTTT. The V gene is TRBV7-9, the J gene TRBJ2-3; the match to TRBD1 covers 11 bases. CDR1 is SEHNR and CDR2 is FQNEAQ in the germline V gene (reference sequence). This CDR3 spans 16 amino acids. V gave up 5 bases and J gave up 6 bases; unmatched junction bases: 10.

A single count supports this clone. The rearrangement links TRBV2 to TRBJ1-6; D possibly corresponds to TRBD1 (5 bases). Germline CDR1 and CDR2: SNHLY and FYNNEI. V shed 6 bases and J shed 6 bases, with 18 bases lying between them. The CDR3 totals 16 residues. Written as DNA, the CDR3 is TGTGCCAGCAGCTACGACGGTTGGGGGGGTAATTCACCCCTCCACTTT. This encodes CASSYDGWGGNSPLHF.

This chain connects TRBV30 to TRBJ1-5, with a possible D match to TRBD1 (5 bases). Per the germline V gene, CDR1 is GTSNPN and CDR2 is SVGIG (reference sequence). V lost 4 bases to trimming and J lost 0 bases, with 7 bases between them. The CDR3 consists of 13 residues. CDR3 sequence reads: CAWNGGSNQPQHF. The CDR3 DNA sequence: TGTGCCTGGAACGGGGGTAGCAATCAGCCCCAGCATTTT.

The chain is built from TRBV15 and TRBJ2-7; D possibly corresponds to TRBD1 (5 bases). CDR1 LNHNV and CDR2 YYDKDF come from the germline V gene (reference sequence). The V end lost 2 bases, the J end lost 4 bases, and 15 bases lay between the germline ends. This CDR3 is 15 amino acids long. CDR3 region: CATSRPPTGVYEQYF. The CDR3 region has the DNA TGTGCCACCAGCAGACCTCCCACAGGAGTGTACGAGCAGTACTTC.

V gene TRBV7-6 combines with J gene TRBJ2-2; 11 positions agree with TRBD1. Germline V gene data show CDR1 as SGHVS and CDR2 as FNYEAQ. The CDR3 contains 15 residues. V lost 4 bases, J lost 8 bases, and 6 bases stayed unmatched. CDR3 residues: CASSSRTGGQGELFF. In nucleotides, the CDR3 is TGTGCCAGCAGCTCTAGGACAGGGGGCCAAGGGGAGCTGTTTTTT. The full variable domain, its missing parts supplied by reference TRBV7-6 and TRBJ2-2, is GAGVSQSPRYKVTKRGQDVALRCDPISGHVSLYWYRQALGQGPEFLTYFNYEAQQDKSGLPNDRFSAERPEGSISTLTIQRTEQRDSAMYRCASSSRTGGQGELFFGEGSRLTVL.

This rearrangement joins TRBV25-1 to TRBJ1-1; 7 bases are shared with TRBD1. The CDR3 loop spans 16 amino acids. V dropped 4 bases and J dropped 7; count of bases not matched to a gene: 15. The germline CDR1 and CDR2 sequences are MGHDK and SYGVNS. The CDR3 spells CASSGHTTGDADEAFF. The CDR3 nucleotides read TGTGCCAGCAGTGGCCATACCACAGGGGACGCCGATGAAGCTTTCTTT. Variable domain in full (rest from reference TRBV25-1 and TRBJ1-1): EADIYQTPRYLVIGTGKKITLECSQTMGHDKMYWYQQDPGMELHLIHYSYGVNSTEKGDLSSESTVSRIRTEHFPLTLESARPSHTSQYLCASSGHTTGDADEAFFGQGTRLTVV.